Below, 4 T cell receptor beta chains from the same sample are listed, as sequenced in a study of read filtering for tumor transcriptome and immune sequencing. This library used around 400 ng RNA and molecular barcoded adaptors spanning alpha/delta and beta/gamma chains. TCRdb re-called the reads through MiXCR, storing one row per CDR3 protein. The table shows 75,000 to 95,000 distinct CDR3 sequences, with 20% to 25% occurring only once. Sample: a population of CD138-negative cells sorted from bone marrow. The receptors shown here come from a donor at least 40 years old with multiple myeloma.

This clonotype was observed a few times. The chain uses TRBV5-1 and TRBJ2-1; no definite D call. Germline V gene lookup returns CDR1 SGHRS and CDR2 YFSETQ. The V and J ends lost 1 base and 8 bases respectively, with 13 bases between them. This CDR3 spans 14 amino acids. CDR3 nucleotide sequence: TGCGCCAGCAGCTTGCAAGGCCCTATGGATGAGCAGTTCTTC. This translates into CASSLQGPMDEQFF.

Remarks on this clonotype: This may arise from a read error, as a much more abundant clone is one base away. The genes are TRBV6-6 and TRBJ2-4; D is possibly TRBD2 (5 bases). This CDR3 is built from 13 residues. The ends were cut back, 8 bases at V and 7 bases at J, with 15 bases in the middle. Germline V gene data show CDR1 as MNHNY and CDR2 as SVGAGI (reference sequence). CDR3 protein: CASPPGRKNIQYF. CDR3 in DNA: TGTGCCAGCCCCCCGGGAAGAAAGAACATTCAGTACTTC.

This clonotype was seen many times. This chain joins TRBV20-1 and TRBJ2-7; 10 bases line up with TRBD1. This CDR3 comprises 13 residues. The ends lost 6 bases at V and 6 bases at J; junction bases unmatched: 8. CDR1 and CDR2 (germline): DFQATT, SNEGSKA (reference sequence). The CDR3 nucleotides read TGCAGTGCCCACCGGGACAGGGGAGTCGAGCAGTACTTC. It yields the protein CSAHRDRGVEQYF.

There are many counts of this clonotype. CDR3 coding DNA: TGTGCCAGCATAGGGGGCTTGGGGATCTACAATGAGCAGTTCTTC. This sequence encodes CASIGGLGIYNEQFF. The chain recombines TRBV6-1 with TRBJ2-1, with 7 bases lining up with TRBD1. The CDR3 has 15 amino acids. CDR1 and CDR2 from the germline V gene are MNHNS and SASEGT. J lost 3 bases, V lost 7 bases, and 9 bases had no gene match.